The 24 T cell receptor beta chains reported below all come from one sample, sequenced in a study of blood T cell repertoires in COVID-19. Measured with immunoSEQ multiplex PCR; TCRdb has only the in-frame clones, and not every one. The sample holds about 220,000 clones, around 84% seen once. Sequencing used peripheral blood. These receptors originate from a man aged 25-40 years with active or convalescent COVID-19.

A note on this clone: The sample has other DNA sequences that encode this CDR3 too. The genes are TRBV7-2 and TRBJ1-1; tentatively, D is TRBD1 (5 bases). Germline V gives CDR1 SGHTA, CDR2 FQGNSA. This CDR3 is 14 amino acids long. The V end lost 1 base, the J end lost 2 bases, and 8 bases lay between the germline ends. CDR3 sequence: CASSLVQGNTEAFF. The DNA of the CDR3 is TGTGCCAGCAGCTTAGTGCAGGGAAACACTGAAGCTTTCTTT.

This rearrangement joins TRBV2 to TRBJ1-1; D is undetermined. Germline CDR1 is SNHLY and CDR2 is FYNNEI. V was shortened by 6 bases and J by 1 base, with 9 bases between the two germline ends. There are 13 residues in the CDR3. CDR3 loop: CASSADKNTEAFF. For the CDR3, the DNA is TGTGCCAGCAGCGCTGACAAGAACACTGAAGCTTTCTTT.

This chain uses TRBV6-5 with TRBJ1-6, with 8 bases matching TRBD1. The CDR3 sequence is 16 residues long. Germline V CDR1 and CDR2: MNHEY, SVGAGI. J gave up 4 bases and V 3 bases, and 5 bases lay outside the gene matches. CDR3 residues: CASSYTTGVYNSPLHF. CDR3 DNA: TGTGCCAGCAGTTATACGACAGGGGTGTATAATTCACCCCTCCACTTT.

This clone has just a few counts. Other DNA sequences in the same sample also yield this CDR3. The CDR3 sequence is CASSLGTRGDTGELFF. CDR3 in DNA: TGTGCCAGCAGTCTCGGGACCCGGGGGGACACCGGGGAGCTGTTTTTT. The rearrangement links TRBV27 to TRBJ2-2; 7 positions agree with TRBD2. Germline V CDR1 and CDR2: MNHEY, SMNVEV (reference sequence). The CDR3 loop spans 16 amino acids. V was clipped by 5 bases and J by 3 bases; unmatched bases: 9.

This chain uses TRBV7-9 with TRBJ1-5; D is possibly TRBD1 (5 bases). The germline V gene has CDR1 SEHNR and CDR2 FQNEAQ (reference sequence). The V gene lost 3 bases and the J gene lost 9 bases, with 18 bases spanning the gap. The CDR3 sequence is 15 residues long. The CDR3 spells CASSLSSGRGPPQHF. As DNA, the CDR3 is TGTGCCAGCAGCTTGAGTTCAGGGCGAGGACCGCCCCAGCATTTT.

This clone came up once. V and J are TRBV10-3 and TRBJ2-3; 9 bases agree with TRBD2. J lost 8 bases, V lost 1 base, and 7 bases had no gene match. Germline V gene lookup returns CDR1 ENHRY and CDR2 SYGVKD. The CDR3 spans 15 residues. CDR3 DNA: TGTGCCATCAGTGAGTTCAATAGCGGGAGTGGTACGCAGTATTTT. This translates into CAISEFNSGSGTQYF.

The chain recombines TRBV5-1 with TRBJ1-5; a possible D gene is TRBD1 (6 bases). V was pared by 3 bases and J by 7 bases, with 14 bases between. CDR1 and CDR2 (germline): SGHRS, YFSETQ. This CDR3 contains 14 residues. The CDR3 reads CASSWAGGEQPQHF. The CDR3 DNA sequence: TGCGCCAGCAGCTGGGCGGGGGGCGAACAGCCCCAGCATTTT.

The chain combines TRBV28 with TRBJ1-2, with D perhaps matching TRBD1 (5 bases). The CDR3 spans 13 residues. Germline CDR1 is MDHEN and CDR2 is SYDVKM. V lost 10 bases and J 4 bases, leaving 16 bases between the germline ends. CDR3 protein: CATGAGQIYGYTF. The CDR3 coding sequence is TGTGCCACTGGGGCGGGGCAGATCTATGGCTACACCTTC.

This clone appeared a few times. CDR3 DNA sequence: TGTGCCTGGAGTGTTCAATATGGCTACACCTTC. Translation: CAWSVQYGYTF. The V gene is TRBV30, the J gene TRBJ1-2; no clear D gene. The CDR3 length is 11 residues. CDR1 and CDR2 (germline): GTSNPN, SVGIG (reference sequence). The germline V and J ends were trimmed by 0 bases and 5 bases, with 4 bases remaining between them.

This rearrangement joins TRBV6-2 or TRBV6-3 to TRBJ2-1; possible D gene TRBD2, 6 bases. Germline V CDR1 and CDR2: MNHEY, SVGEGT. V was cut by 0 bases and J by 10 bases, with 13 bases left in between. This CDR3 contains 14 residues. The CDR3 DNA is TGTGCCAGCAGTTACTCTGGGGGGAACGCGGAGCAGTTCTTC. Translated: CASSYSGGNAEQFF.

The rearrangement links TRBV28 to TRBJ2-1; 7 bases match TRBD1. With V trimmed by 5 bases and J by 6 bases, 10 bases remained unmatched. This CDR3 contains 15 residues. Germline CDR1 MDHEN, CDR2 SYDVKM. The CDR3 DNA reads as TGTGCCAGCAGTCCAGGGGGAGAGGGAACCAATGAGCAGTTCTTC. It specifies CASSPGGEGTNEQFF.

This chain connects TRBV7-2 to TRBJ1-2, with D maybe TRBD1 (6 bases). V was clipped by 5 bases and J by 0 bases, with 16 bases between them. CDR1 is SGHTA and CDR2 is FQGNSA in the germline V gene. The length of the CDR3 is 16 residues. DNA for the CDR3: TGTGCCAGCAGCACCACTGGGACAAGCCCTAACTATGGCTACACCTTC. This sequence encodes CASSTTGTSPNYGYTF.

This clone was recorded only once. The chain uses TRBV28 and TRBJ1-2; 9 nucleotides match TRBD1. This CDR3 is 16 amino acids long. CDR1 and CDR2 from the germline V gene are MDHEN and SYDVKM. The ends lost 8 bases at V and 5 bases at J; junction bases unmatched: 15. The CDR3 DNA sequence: TGTGCCAGCCTACCGGGACAGGGCGGTATGTGGTATGGCTACACCTTC. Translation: CASLPGQGGMWYGYTF.

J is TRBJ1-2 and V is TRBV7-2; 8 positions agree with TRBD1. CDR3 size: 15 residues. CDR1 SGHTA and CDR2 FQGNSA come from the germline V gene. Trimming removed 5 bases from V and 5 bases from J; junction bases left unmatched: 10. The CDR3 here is CASSPGQGRGYGYTF. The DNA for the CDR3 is TGTGCCAGCAGCCCCGGACAGGGAAGGGGTTATGGCTACACCTTC.

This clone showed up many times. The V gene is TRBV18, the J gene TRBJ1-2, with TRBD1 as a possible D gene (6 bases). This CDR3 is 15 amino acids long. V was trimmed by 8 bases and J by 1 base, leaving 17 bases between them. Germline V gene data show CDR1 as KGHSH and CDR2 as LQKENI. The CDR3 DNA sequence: TGTGCCAGCGCCAAAGGACAGAGCTTTAACTATGGCTACACCTTC. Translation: CASAKGQSFNYGYTF.

In DNA, the CDR3 is TGTGCCAGCAGTTTCAGGGCTAGCGGTGGGGGTGAGCAGTTCTTC. It is translated as CASSFRASGGGEQFF. J is TRBJ2-1 and V is TRBV28, with 7 bases matching TRBD2. Germline V gene data show CDR1 as MDHEN and CDR2 as SYDVKM. V lost 3 bases, J lost 9 bases, and 11 bases stayed unmatched. The CDR3 runs 15 residues.

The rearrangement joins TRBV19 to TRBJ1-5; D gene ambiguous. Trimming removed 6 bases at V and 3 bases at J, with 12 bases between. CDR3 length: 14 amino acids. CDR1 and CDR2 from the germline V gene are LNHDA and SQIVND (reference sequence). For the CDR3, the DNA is TGTGCCAGTAGGGTGACACTTTCCAATCAGCCCCAGCATTTT. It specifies CASRVTLSNQPQHF.

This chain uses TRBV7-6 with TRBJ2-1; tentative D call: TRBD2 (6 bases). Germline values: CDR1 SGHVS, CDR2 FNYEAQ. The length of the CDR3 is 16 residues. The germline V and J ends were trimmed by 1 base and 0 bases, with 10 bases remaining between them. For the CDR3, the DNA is TGTGCCAGCAGCTTAGTTTCCGGGAGCTCCTACAATGAGCAGTTCTTC. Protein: CASSLVSGSSYNEQFF.

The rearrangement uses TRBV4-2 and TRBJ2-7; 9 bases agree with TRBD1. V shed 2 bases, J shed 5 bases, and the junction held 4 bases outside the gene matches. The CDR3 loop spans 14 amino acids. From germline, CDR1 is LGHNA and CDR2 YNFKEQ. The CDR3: CASSQTDRGNEQYF. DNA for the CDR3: TGTGCCAGCAGCCAAACGGACAGGGGTAACGAGCAGTACTTC.

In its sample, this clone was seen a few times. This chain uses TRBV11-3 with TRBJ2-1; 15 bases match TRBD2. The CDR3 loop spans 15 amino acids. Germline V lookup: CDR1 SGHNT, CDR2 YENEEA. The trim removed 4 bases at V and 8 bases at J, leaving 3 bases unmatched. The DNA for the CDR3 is TGTGCCAGCAGCTCCGGACTAGCGGGAGGGTATGAGCAGTTCTTC. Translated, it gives CASSSGLAGGYEQFF.

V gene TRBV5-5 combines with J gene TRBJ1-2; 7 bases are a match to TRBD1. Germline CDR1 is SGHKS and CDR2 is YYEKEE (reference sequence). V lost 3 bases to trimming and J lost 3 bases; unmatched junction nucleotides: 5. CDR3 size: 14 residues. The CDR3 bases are TGTGCCAGCAGCTCACGACAGGGCCACTATGGCTACACCTTC. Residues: CASSSRQGHYGYTF.

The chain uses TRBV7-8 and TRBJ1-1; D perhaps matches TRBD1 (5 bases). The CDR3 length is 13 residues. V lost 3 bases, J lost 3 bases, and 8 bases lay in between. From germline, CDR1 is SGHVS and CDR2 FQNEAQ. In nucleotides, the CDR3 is TGTGCCAGCAGCTTTGTAGGGGACACTGAAGCTTTCTTT. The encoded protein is CASSFVGDTEAFF.

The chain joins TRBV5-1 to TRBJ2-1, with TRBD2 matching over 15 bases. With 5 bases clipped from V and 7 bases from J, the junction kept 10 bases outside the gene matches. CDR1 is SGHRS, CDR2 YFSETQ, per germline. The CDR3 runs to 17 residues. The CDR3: CASRFSGTSGGRNEQFF. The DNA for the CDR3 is TGCGCCAGCAGGTTTTCCGGGACTAGCGGGGGGAGGAATGAGCAGTTCTTC. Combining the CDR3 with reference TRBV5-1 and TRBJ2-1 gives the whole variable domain KAGVTQTPRYLIKTRGQQVTLSCSPISGHRSVSWYQQTPGQGLQFLFEYFSETQRNKGNFPGRFSGRQFSNSRSEMNVSTLELGDSALYLCASRFSGTSGGRNEQFFGPGTRLTVL.

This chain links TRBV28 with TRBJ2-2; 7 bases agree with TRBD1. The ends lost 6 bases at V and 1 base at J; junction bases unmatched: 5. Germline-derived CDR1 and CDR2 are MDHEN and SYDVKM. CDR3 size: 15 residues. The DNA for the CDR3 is TGTGCCAGCAGCCCTAGGGGGCAGAACACCGGGGAGCTGTTTTTT. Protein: CASSPRGQNTGELFF.